What follows are 16 T cell receptor beta chains derived from one specimen sequenced in a study of cytomegalovirus exposure and HLA in healthy donors. PCR employed 60 Vbeta and 13 Jbeta primers. Profiled with immunoSEQ multiplex PCR; TCRdb holds only in-frame clones, not every one. Here the sample spans some 120,000 clones, approximately 89% being singletons. Sequencing was performed on PBMCs. These receptors all stem from a woman in her 30s in good health and CMV-seropositive.

This clone was counted a few times. V and J are TRBV15 and TRBJ1-2; TRBD1 is a possible D gene (5 bases). The length of the CDR3 is 13 residues. The germline V gene has CDR1 LNHNV and CDR2 YYDKDF (reference sequence). The V and J ends lost 3 bases and 5 bases respectively, with 10 bases between them. The CDR3 loop reads CATSSGGGYGYTF. The CDR3, as DNA: TGTGCCACCAGCAGCGGGGGGGGGTATGGCTACACCTTC.

The rearrangement links TRBV28 to TRBJ1-4, with TRBD1 matching 7 bases. The germline V gene encodes CDR1 MDHEN and CDR2 SYDVKM. J was trimmed by 4 bases and V by 7 bases; bases with no gene match: 18. The CDR3 is made up of 18 amino acids. The CDR3 sequence is CASTTMEIWTGINEKLFF. CDR3 DNA: TGTGCCAGCACAACTATGGAAATCTGGACAGGCATTAATGAAAAACTGTTTTTT.

This rearrangement joins TRBV30 to TRBJ2-6, with D perhaps matching TRBD2 (5 bases). Trimming left V 7 bases short and J 0 bases short, with 13 bases between. Per the germline V gene, CDR1 is GTSNPN and CDR2 is SVGIG (reference sequence). The length of the CDR3 is 15 residues. DNA of the CDR3: TGTGCCTTCGGGGTAAAGCTCTCTGGGGCCAACGTCCTGACTTTC. Translation gives CAFGVKLSGANVLTF. The variable domain in full, with the rest retrieved from reference TRBV30 and TRBJ2-6, is SQTIHQWPATLVQPVGSPLSLECTVEGTSNPNLYWYRQAAGRGLQLLFYSVGIGQISSEVPQNLSASRPQDRQFILSSKKLLLSDSGFYLCAFGVKLSGANVLTFGAGSRLTVL.

The J gene is TRBJ2-7, the V gene TRBV6-1, with 10 bases that match TRBD1. Germline CDR1 MNHNS, CDR2 SASEGT. The CDR3 has 13 amino acids. J gave up 3 bases and V 8 bases, and 4 bases lay outside the gene matches. The CDR3 coding sequence is TGTGCCAGCCGTTGGACAGGGGGCTACGAGCAGTACTTC. This encodes CASRWTGGYEQYF.

The sample holds one count of this clone. The chain joins TRBV11-3 to TRBJ2-7; D is undetermined. Between the trimmed V and J ends, which lost 4 bases and 7 bases, there was a span of 14 bases. The CDR3 consists of 13 residues. Per the germline V gene, CDR1 is SGHNT and CDR2 is YENEEA. This chain's CDR3 is CASSSPPRGEQYF. CDR3 sequence (DNA): TGTGCCAGCAGCTCGCCCCCCAGAGGAGAGCAGTACTTC.

The rearrangement links TRBV6-5 to TRBJ1-2; no definite D call. V gave up 3 bases and J gave up 4 bases, with 15 bases separating them. Looked up from germline, CDR1 is MNHEY and CDR2 is SVGAGI. The CDR3 length is 15 residues. The CDR3 protein is CASSYLGLNSYGYTF. The CDR3 DNA follows: TGTGCCAGCAGTTATCTCGGACTAAACAGCTATGGCTACACCTTC.

The CDR3 here is CASSKSRGKGGELFF. CDR3 nucleotides: TGTGCCAGCTCCAAGAGTCGGGGTAAGGGCGGGGAGCTGTTTTTT. The chain recombines TRBV6-5 with TRBJ2-2; the D gene is possibly TRBD2 (5 bases). The V gene lost 8 bases and the J gene lost 7 bases, with 20 bases spanning the gap. The CDR3 has 15 residues. Germline V gene sequence: CDR1 MNHEY, CDR2 SVGAGI.

The rearrangement links TRBV10-3 to TRBJ2-7; maybe TRBD1 (6 bases). This CDR3 has 14 residues. In germline, CDR1 is ENHRY, CDR2 SYGVKD. V was shortened by 2 bases and J by 4 bases, with 12 bases between the two germline ends. The CDR3 reads CAISESGTPYEQYF. CDR3 bases: TGTGCCATCAGTGAGAGTGGGACACCATACGAGCAGTACTTC.

V usage is TRBV5-1 and J usage is TRBJ2-7; TRBD1 agrees at 10 bases. CDR3 length equals 15 residues. The germline V gene has CDR1 SGHRS and CDR2 YFSETQ. The junction had 4 bases not matched to a gene; V was cut back by 2 bases and J by 2 bases. CDR3 DNA: TGCGCCAGCAGCTTCGGGACAGGGGAGCCCTACGAGCAGTACTTC. Translating gives CASSFGTGEPYEQYF.

The gene calls are TRBV27 and TRBJ1-5; D remains ambiguous. The CDR3 runs to 13 residues. Germline CDR1 is MNHEY and CDR2 is SMNVEV (reference sequence). V was clipped by 5 bases and J by 4 bases, with 9 bases between them. CDR3 region: CASSNRGNQPQHF. CDR3 DNA sequence: TGTGCCAGCAGTAATAGAGGGAATCAGCCCCAGCATTTT.

The rearrangement joins TRBV19 to TRBJ1-5; TRBD1 is a possible D gene (5 bases). The CDR3 sequence is 16 residues long. The germline V and J ends were trimmed by 3 bases and 0 bases, with 12 bases remaining between them. In germline, CDR1 is LNHDA, CDR2 SQIVND (reference sequence). The CDR3 reads CASSILGAYSNQPQHF. The CDR3 nucleotides read TGTGCCAGTAGTATTTTAGGGGCTTATAGCAATCAGCCCCAGCATTTT.

The table lists this clone with a count of one. The chain is built from TRBV30 and TRBJ2-1, with D possibly matching TRBD2 (6 bases). CDR3 length: 16 amino acids. The germline V and J ends were trimmed by 8 bases and 1 base, with 21 bases remaining between them. Germline CDR1 reads GTSNPN; CDR2 reads SVGIG (reference sequence). This CDR3 is CAGGGVAGISYNEQFF. The CDR3 DNA follows: TGTGCCGGAGGAGGGGTGGCGGGGATATCCTACAATGAGCAGTTCTTC.

The rearrangement joins TRBV5-1 to TRBJ2-5; 9 nucleotides align to TRBD2. V shed 1 base and J 5 bases; nucleotides not matched to a gene: 6. Germline V gene data show CDR1 as SGHRS and CDR2 as YFSETQ. The CDR3 loop spans 15 amino acids. The CDR3 reads CASSLRAGGGETQYF. The CDR3 coding sequence is TGCGCCAGCAGCTTGAGAGCGGGGGGAGGGGAGACCCAGTACTTC.

A few counts support this clone. This chain connects TRBV13 to TRBJ2-1; the match to TRBD1 covers 7 bases. V gave up 5 bases and J gave up 7 bases; unmatched junction bases: 5. Per the germline V gene, CDR1 is PRHDT and CDR2 is FYEKMQ (reference sequence). CDR3 length: 13 residues. The DNA of the CDR3 is TGTGCCAGCAGCACACGACAGGGAAATGAGCAGTTCTTC. It yields the protein CASSTRQGNEQFF.

The chain has TRBV5-1 and TRBJ1-2; 8 bases are shared with TRBD1. The V gene's germline CDR1 is SGHRS and CDR2 YFSETQ. Trimming cost V 9 bases and J 13 bases; bases outside gene matches: 14. This CDR3 contains 12 residues. This CDR3 is CATSPDRDWATF. In DNA form, the CDR3 reads TGCGCCACCTCCCCGGACAGGGATTGGGCCACCTTC.

The chain carries TRBV5-1 and TRBJ1-1, with D possibly being TRBD1 (5 bases). V lost 4 bases, J lost 1 base, and 8 bases lay in between. CDR3 length: 13 residues. CDR1 SGHRS and CDR2 YFSETQ come from the germline V gene. The chain's CDR3 is CASSTQGNTEAFF. CDR3 in DNA: TGCGCCAGCAGCACCCAGGGGAACACTGAAGCTTTCTTT.